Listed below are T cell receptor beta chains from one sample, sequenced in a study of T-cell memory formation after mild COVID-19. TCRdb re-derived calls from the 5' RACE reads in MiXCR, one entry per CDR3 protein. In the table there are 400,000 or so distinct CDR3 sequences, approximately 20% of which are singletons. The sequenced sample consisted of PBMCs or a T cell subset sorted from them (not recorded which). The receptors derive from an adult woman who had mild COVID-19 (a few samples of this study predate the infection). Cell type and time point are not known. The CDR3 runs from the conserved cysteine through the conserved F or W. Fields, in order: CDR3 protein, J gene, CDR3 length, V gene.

CDR3 protein: CASSLATGVGELFF
J gene: TRBJ2-2
CDR3 length: 14
V gene: TRBV5-4

CDR3 protein: CASSFSRGEQYF
J gene: TRBJ2-7
CDR3 length: 12
V gene: TRBV7-2

CDR3 protein: CASSKNGIAEAFF
J gene: TRBJ1-1
CDR3 length: 13
V gene: TRBV19

CDR3 protein: CASTHQGTGAFSGANVLTF
J gene: TRBJ2-6
CDR3 length: 19
V gene: TRBV19

CDR3 protein: CASSHRVDTQYF
J gene: TRBJ2-3
CDR3 length: 12
V gene: TRBV5-1

CDR3 protein: CSILRDTAHEQYF
J gene: TRBJ2-7
CDR3 length: 13
V gene: TRBV29-1

CDR3 protein: CASSFFVRTNTEAFF
J gene: TRBJ1-1
CDR3 length: 15
V gene: TRBV7-9

CDR3 protein: CASSPPGLAVYNEQFF
J gene: TRBJ2-1
CDR3 length: 16
V gene: TRBV5-1

CDR3 protein: CSARVYGDYGYTF
J gene: TRBJ1-2
CDR3 length: 13
V gene: TRBV20-1

CDR3 protein: CASSFGTGNTEAFF
J gene: TRBJ1-1
CDR3 length: 14
V gene: TRBV5-1

CDR3 protein: CASSLDPNTEAFF
J gene: TRBJ1-1
CDR3 length: 13
V gene: TRBV5-4

CDR3 protein: CASRRTSGGYTGELFF
J gene: TRBJ2-2
CDR3 length: 16
V gene: TRBV5-4

CDR3 protein: CASSVVEVGPQHF
J gene: TRBJ1-5
CDR3 length: 13
V gene: TRBV9

CDR3 protein: CASSLTTGAVGEAFF
J gene: TRBJ1-1
CDR3 length: 15
V gene: TRBV4-3

CDR3 protein: CSARQGGHEQFF
J gene: TRBJ2-1
CDR3 length: 12
V gene: TRBV20-1

CDR3 protein: CASTRQGFPNYGYTF
J gene: TRBJ1-2
CDR3 length: 15
V gene: TRBV7-9

CDR3 protein: CASSLKGTGLYNEQFF
J gene: TRBJ2-1
CDR3 length: 16
V gene: TRBV7-2

CDR3 protein: CASKVNTEAFF
J gene: TRBJ1-1
CDR3 length: 11
V gene: TRBV12-3/TRBV12-4

CDR3 protein: CASSQDVSADTEAFF
J gene: TRBJ1-1
CDR3 length: 15
V gene: TRBV4-2

CDR3 protein: CSALGTSGRAGETQYF
J gene: TRBJ2-5
CDR3 length: 16
V gene: TRBV20-1

CDR3 protein: CASSLERASGRSNEQFF
J gene: TRBJ2-1
CDR3 length: 17
V gene: TRBV5-1

CDR3 protein: CASSYGQEGEQYF
J gene: TRBJ2-7
CDR3 length: 13
V gene: TRBV6-5

CDR3 protein: CASSYTGRVGELFF
J gene: TRBJ2-2
CDR3 length: 14
V gene: TRBV6-5

CDR3 protein: CASSQAGSGVKDTQYF
J gene: TRBJ2-3
CDR3 length: 16
V gene: TRBV4-1

CDR3 protein: CASSPIVTGVTGELFF
J gene: TRBJ2-2
CDR3 length: 16
V gene: TRBV7-9

CDR3 protein: CASSHDRGRTAEAFF
J gene: TRBJ1-1
CDR3 length: 15
V gene: TRBV7-8

CDR3 protein: CSVGAESSYEQYF
J gene: TRBJ2-7
CDR3 length: 13
V gene: TRBV29-1

CDR3 protein: CASSPPTSGIRYGELFF
J gene: TRBJ2-2
CDR3 length: 17
V gene: TRBV18

CDR3 protein: CASSTGTSGVPGELFF
J gene: TRBJ2-2
CDR3 length: 16
V gene: TRBV12-3/TRBV12-4

CDR3 protein: CASNVRESTDTQYF
J gene: TRBJ2-3
CDR3 length: 14
V gene: TRBV19

CDR3 protein: CASRLTRASGGADEQFF
J gene: TRBJ2-1
CDR3 length: 17
V gene: TRBV6-2/TRBV6-3

CDR3 protein: CASSLVGNMNTEAFF
J gene: TRBJ1-1
CDR3 length: 15
V gene: TRBV7-9

CDR3 protein: CSARVRDRDPGELFF
J gene: TRBJ2-2
CDR3 length: 15
V gene: TRBV20-1

CDR3 protein: CASSPQGIETQYF
J gene: TRBJ2-5
CDR3 length: 13
V gene: TRBV21-1

CDR3 protein: CASSLRTGPLDGRSETQYF
J gene: TRBJ2-5
CDR3 length: 19
V gene: TRBV11-2

CDR3 protein: CASSRSVGYNEQFF
J gene: TRBJ2-1
CDR3 length: 14
V gene: TRBV12-3/TRBV12-4

CDR3 protein: CASSYSAGEGGQPQHF
J gene: TRBJ1-5
CDR3 length: 16
V gene: TRBV6-6

CDR3 protein: CASSLPGLAGDHEQFF
J gene: TRBJ2-1
CDR3 length: 16
V gene: TRBV27

CDR3 protein: CASSYPALTAGEWETQYF
J gene: TRBJ2-5
CDR3 length: 18
V gene: TRBV6-2/TRBV6-3

CDR3 protein: CASSLSGVNYEQYF
J gene: TRBJ2-7
CDR3 length: 14
V gene: TRBV12-3/TRBV12-4

CDR3 protein: CASSLILLGSGYTF
J gene: TRBJ1-2
CDR3 length: 14
V gene: TRBV11-2

CDR3 protein: CATSDRQRGDTGELFF
J gene: TRBJ2-2
CDR3 length: 16
V gene: TRBV24-1

CDR3 protein: CASSADKGTGELFF
J gene: TRBJ2-2
CDR3 length: 14
V gene: TRBV11-2

CDR3 protein: CSASDGANTGELFF
J gene: TRBJ2-2
CDR3 length: 14
V gene: TRBV29-1

CDR3 protein: CSVAHSSYEQYF
J gene: TRBJ2-7
CDR3 length: 12
V gene: TRBV29-1